This TCR beta chain derives from a study of blood T cell repertoires in COVID-19. The CDR3 extends over 12 amino acids. Per germline, CDR1 MDHEN and CDR2 SYDVKM. Trimming left V 6 bases short and J 2 bases short, with 7 bases between. Assay: immunoSEQ multiplex PCR; the TCRdb copy retains only in-frame clones and omits some. The sample shows 60,000 to 95,000 clones, roughly nine tenths of them seen only once. The specimen sequenced was peripheral blood. The sequence derives from a woman aged 80 or older with active or convalescent COVID-19. The gene calls are TRBV28 and TRBJ2-5, with D uncertain. The CDR3 DNA reads as TGTGCCAGCAGGAGGCTACAAGAGACCCAGTACTTC. Encoded protein: CASRRLQETQYF.